The entry below gives a single T cell receptor beta chain sequence along with its context. Original handling: For nucleated cells, counts were estimated from reference gene primer amplification. Profiled with immunoSEQ multiplex PCR; TCRdb holds only in-frame clones, not every one. V and J calls and clone size are copied from that table; D and trimming were computed from the DNA. The profile shows 150,000 to 200,000 clones, 85% of them singletons. The source of the sample is a study of blood T cell repertoires in COVID-19. On the study more broadly: There were acute and convalescent COVID-19 samples, and they came from the United States, Italy and Spain. T cells, B-cell-depleted T cells, or PBMCs provided the cDNA or gDNA that served as material.

What was sequenced was peripheral blood. The origin of this receptor is a human donor with acute or convalescent COVID-19. The donor label of this sample is uncertain.

The CDR3 DNA follows: TGTGCCAGCAGTGAAGCGACTCCCCTTACCCACGAGCAGTACTTC. This encodes CASSEATPLTHEQYF. V is TRBV6-1 and J is TRBJ2-7; D uncertain. Germline loops: CDR1 MNHNS, CDR2 SASEGT. The CDR3 covers 15 residues. The ends were cut back, 0 bases at V and 5 bases at J, with 14 bases in the middle.